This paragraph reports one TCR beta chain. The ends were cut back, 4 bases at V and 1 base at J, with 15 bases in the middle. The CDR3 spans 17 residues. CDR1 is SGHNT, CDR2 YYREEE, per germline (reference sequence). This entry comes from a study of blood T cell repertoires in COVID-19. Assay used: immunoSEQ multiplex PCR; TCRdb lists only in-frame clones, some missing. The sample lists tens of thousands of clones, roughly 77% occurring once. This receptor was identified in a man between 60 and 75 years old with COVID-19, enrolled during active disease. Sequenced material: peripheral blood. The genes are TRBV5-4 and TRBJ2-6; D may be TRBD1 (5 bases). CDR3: CASSDTGVRSGANVLTF. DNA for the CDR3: TGTGCCAGCAGCGATACAGGCGTCAGATCTGGGGCCAACGTCCTGACTTTC.